This T cell receptor (beta chain) was sequenced during a study of blood T cell repertoires in COVID-19. Study information: Whether acute or convalescent, the COVID-19 samples came from the United States, Italy and Spain. Sources were T cells, B-cell-depleted T cells, or PBMCs; the material itself was cDNA or gDNA.

The assay was immunoSEQ multiplex PCR, and TCRdb's table has in-frame clones only and misses some. The sample lists about 130,000 clones, approximately 82% occurring once. The CDR3 length is 15 residues. V was clipped by 6 bases and J by 5 bases; unmatched bases: 8. Germline-derived CDR1 and CDR2 are MNHEY and SVGAGI. This clonotype was sampled from a man between 60 and 75 years old with acute or convalescent COVID-19. Material for sequencing was peripheral blood. The V gene is TRBV6-5, the J gene TRBJ2-1, with 9 bases fitting TRBD2. The CDR3 protein is CASSRLAGRNNEQFF. The DNA for the CDR3 is TGTGCCAGCAGCCGCCTAGCGGGACGAAACAATGAGCAGTTCTTC.